This T cell receptor beta chain was documented in a study of technical replicates of blood from several donors. This CDR3 is built from 14 residues. Germline lookup yields CDR1 MDHEN and CDR2 SYDVKM. V dropped 6 bases and J dropped 10 bases, with 19 bases sitting between them. TCRdb keeps only in-frame clones here, not all; method: immunoSEQ multiplex PCR. Here the sample spans 65,000 to 85,000 clones, around 94% being singletons. This rearrangement joins TRBV28 to TRBJ2-1; D perhaps matches TRBD1 (6 bases). This sequence originates from a human donor in good health. Material: T cells isolated from PBMCs. CDR3 nucleotides: TGTGCCAGCAGAATTGGACAGCTCCCTCGGGAGCAGTTCTTC. It yields the protein CASRIGQLPREQFF.